This is a list of T cell receptor beta chains from one sample in a study of regulatory T cells in long-lasting Graves disease. TCRdb redid the calling of the multiplex PCR reads with MiXCR, one entry per CDR3 protein. The repertoire consists of over 650,000 distinct CDR3 sequences, with 30% occurring once and the leading ten covering roughly 40%. Sample: peripheral blood mononuclear cells (PBMCs), taken when the disease was refractory, from a patient treated with antithyroid drugs. Receptors originate from a female donor with Graves disease. CDR3s include the opening cysteine and the closing phenylalanine or tryptophan. D genes are given only for firm matches. Part of the rows lack a size; the others show once, few, many or a class for expanded clones.

CASSTGQGASSATEAFF TGCGCCAGCAGCACCGGACAGGGGGCTTCTTCCGCCACTGAAGCTTTCTTT TRBJ1-1 TRBV5-1 TRBD1 few 17
CSVRDRGGYGYTF TGCAGCGTCCGAGACAGGGGGGGCTATGGCTACACCTTC TRBJ1-2 TRBV29-1 TRBD1 few 13
CASGGSRQGDIQYF TGTGCCAGCGGCGGATCGAGACAAGGAGACATTCAGTACTTC TRBJ2-4 TRBV27 NA few 14
CASSLLPPRLFQPQHF TGTGCCAGCAGTTTACTCCCGCCCAGGCTGTTCCAGCCCCAGCATTTT TRBJ1-5 TRBV12-3/TRBV12-4 NA many 16
CATWDMREGYTGELFF TGTGCCACATGGGATATGCGGGAGGGTTACACCGGGGAGCTGTTTTTT TRBJ2-2 TRBV19 TRBD2 NA 16
CAGYRGPGYTF TGTGCCGGGTACAGGGGGCCCGGCTACACCTTC TRBJ1-2 TRBV30 TRBD1 few 11
CASSTTSGTGANVLTF TGTGCCAGCAGTACAACCTCAGGGACTGGGGCCAACGTCCTGACTTTC TRBJ2-6 TRBV27 NA NA 16
CASSRRIATNEKLFF TGCGCCAGCAGCAGGAGAATAGCAACTAATGAAAAACTGTTTTTT TRBJ1-4 TRBV5-1 NA few 15
CASSLGGTGLYEQYF TGTGCCAGCAGTTTGGGTGGGACAGGGCTATACGAGCAGTACTTC TRBJ2-7 TRBV12-3/TRBV12-4 TRBD1 once 15
CASSPRTGVRTEAFF TGTGCCAGCAGCCCTCGGACAGGGGTGAGGACTGAAGCTTTCTTT TRBJ1-1 TRBV7-8 TRBD1 NA 15
CASSLAVRTATYEQYF TGTGCCAGCAGCTTGGCCGTAAGAACAGCGACCTACGAGCAGTACTTC TRBJ2-7 TRBV5-5 NA NA 16
CATSRGHGINEKLFF TGTGCCACCAGCAGAGGACACGGTATTAATGAAAAACTGTTTTTT TRBJ1-4 TRBV15 NA NA 15
CASSEVGGGTEAFF TGTGCCAGCAGTGAAGTGGGGGGCGGCACTGAAGCTTTCTTT TRBJ1-1 TRBV2 NA few 14
CASSFGGGGKLFF TGTGCCAGCAGCTTCGGAGGGGGCGGAAAACTGTTTTTT TRBJ1-4 TRBV11-2 TRBD1 NA 13
CASSESRGTGRNEKLFF TGCGCCAGCAGTGAGTCGCGTGGGACAGGGAGAAATGAAAAACTGTTTTTT TRBJ1-4 TRBV10-1 TRBD1 few 17
CASRRGGNTGELFF TGTGCCAGCAGAAGGGGGGGGAACACCGGGGAGCTGTTTTTT TRBJ2-2 TRBV6-1 NA NA 14
CASRIGTEAFF TGTGCCAGCAGGATTGGAACTGAAGCTTTCTTT TRBJ1-1 TRBV4-2 NA NA 11
CASDTGQGSYEQYF TGTGCCAGTGATACGGGACAGGGATCTTACGAGCAGTACTTC TRBJ2-7 TRBV28 TRBD1 NA 14
CSASPISEQYF TGCAGTGCTAGCCCCATCTCCGAGCAGTACTTC TRBJ2-7 TRBV20-1 NA many 11
CASSDRQGWQEAQYF TGTGCCAGCAGTGATCGACAGGGGTGGCAAGAGGCCCAGTACTTC TRBJ2-5 TRBV2 TRBD1 NA 15
CSARGGGRARSGELFF TGCAGTGCTAGAGGGGGAGGCAGGGCGCGGTCCGGGGAGCTGTTTTTT TRBJ2-2 TRBV20-1 NA NA 16
CSARDRQGVNGYTF TGCAGTGCTAGAGATCGACAGGGGGTAAATGGCTACACCTTC TRBJ1-2 TRBV20-1 TRBD1 few 14
CASSLQGEYYEQYF TGCGCCAGCAGCTTGCAAGGGGAGTACTACGAGCAGTACTTC TRBJ2-7 TRBV5-1 NA NA 14
CASSLALTGGTEAFF TGTGCCAGCAGTTTAGCCCTGACAGGGGGCACTGAAGCTTTCTTT TRBJ1-1 TRBV12-3/TRBV12-4 TRBD1 many 15
CASSLGGTRIYEQYF TGCGCCAGCAGCTTGGGAGGGACTAGAATCTACGAGCAGTACTTC TRBJ2-7 TRBV5-1 TRBD2 NA 15
CASSYSGKGGNQPQHF TGTGCCAGCAGTTACTCGGGCAAGGGGGGAAATCAGCCCCAGCATTTT TRBJ1-5 TRBV6-5 NA few 16
CSVGTGFYEQYF TGCAGCGTTGGGACAGGGTTCTACGAGCAGTACTTC TRBJ2-7 TRBV29-1 TRBD1 few 12
CASSLASGVPETQYF TGTGCCAGCAGCTTAGCTAGCGGAGTCCCAGAGACCCAGTACTTC TRBJ2-5 TRBV11-2 TRBD2 NA 15
CASSSEQGRAVGGYTF TGTGCCAGTAGTTCGGAACAGGGAAGGGCGGTGGGCGGCTACACCTTC TRBJ1-2 TRBV19 NA NA 16
CASSLDRFLEQYF TGTGCCAGCAGCCTAGACAGATTTCTGGAGCAGTACTTC TRBJ2-7 TRBV3-1 NA NA 13
CASSALGIAKNIQYF TGTGCCAGCAGCGCCCTAGGGATAGCCAAAAACATTCAGTACTTC TRBJ2-4 TRBV9 NA few 15
CASGQGMANVLTF TGTGCCAGCGGACAGGGTATGGCCAACGTCCTGACTTTC TRBJ2-6 TRBV7-2 TRBD1 NA 13